The text below deals with one T cell receptor beta chain. The target antigen is unknown. The data originate from a study of T cell responses to AZD1222 COVID-19 vaccine. Study-wide context: Pooled together were second doses at about 4 or about 12 weeks. Study-level points and caveats: Sampling that yielded the repertoires occurred only after the peak T cell response. Researchers report vaccine-associated CD4 TCRs spanning spike, with dominance at 160-218 and 743-854.

Here immunoSEQ multiplex PCR was the method, and the copy in TCRdb shows in-frame clones only, minus some. Of 90,000 to 120,000 clones detected, 90% to 95% appear once; the ten largest clones hold 2.2%. Between the trimmed V and J ends, which lost 5 bases and 8 bases, there was a span of 12 bases. CDR3 size: 12 residues. Germline values: CDR1 SGHAT, CDR2 FQNNGV. This TCR came from an adult in good health. The sequencing used peripheral blood, collected on day 0 of AZD1222 vaccination. V and J are TRBV11-2 and TRBJ1-2; D is perhaps TRBD1 (5 bases). The CDR3 nucleotides read TGTGCCAGCAGCGGGGGGGTGGAGGGCTACACCTTC. This gives the protein CASSGGVEGYTF.